This TCR beta chain was found in a study of blood T cell repertoires in COVID-19. Libraries were prepared by immunoSEQ multiplex PCR; TCRdb keeps only in-frame clonotypes and omits some of them. The sample includes approximately 110,000 clones, 65% to 75% seen only once; the top ten take 5% to 6.5%. The CDR3 is 14 amino acids. Trimming pared 3 bases from V and 4 bases from J, leaving 12 bases between. Germline CDR1 reads MDHEN; CDR2 reads SYDVKM. The chain recombines TRBV28 with TRBJ2-5; D is perhaps TRBD2 (6 bases). Material: peripheral blood. This TCR came from a man aged 80 or over with acute or convalescent COVID-19. The CDR3 coding sequence is TGTGCCAGCAGTTTTCGCGGGGTGGCAGAGACCCAGTACTTC. Amino acid sequence: CASSFRGVAETQYF.